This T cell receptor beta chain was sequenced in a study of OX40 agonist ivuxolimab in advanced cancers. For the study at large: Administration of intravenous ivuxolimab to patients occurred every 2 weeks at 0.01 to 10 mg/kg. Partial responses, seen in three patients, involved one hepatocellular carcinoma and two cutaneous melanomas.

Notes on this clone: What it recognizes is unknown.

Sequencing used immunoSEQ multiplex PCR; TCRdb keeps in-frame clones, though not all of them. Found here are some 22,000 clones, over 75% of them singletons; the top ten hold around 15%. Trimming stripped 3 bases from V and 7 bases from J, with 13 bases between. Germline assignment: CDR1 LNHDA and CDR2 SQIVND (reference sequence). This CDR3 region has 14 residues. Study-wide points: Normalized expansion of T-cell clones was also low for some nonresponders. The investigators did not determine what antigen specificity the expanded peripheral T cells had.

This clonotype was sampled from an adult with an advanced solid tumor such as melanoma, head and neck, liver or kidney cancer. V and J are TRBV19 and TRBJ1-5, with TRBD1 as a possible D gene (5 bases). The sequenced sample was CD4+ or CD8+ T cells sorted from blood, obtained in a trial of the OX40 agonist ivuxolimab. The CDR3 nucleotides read TGTGCCAGTAGTATTGTGCCAGGGAGCCAGCCCCAGCATTTT. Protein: CASSIVPGSQPQHF.